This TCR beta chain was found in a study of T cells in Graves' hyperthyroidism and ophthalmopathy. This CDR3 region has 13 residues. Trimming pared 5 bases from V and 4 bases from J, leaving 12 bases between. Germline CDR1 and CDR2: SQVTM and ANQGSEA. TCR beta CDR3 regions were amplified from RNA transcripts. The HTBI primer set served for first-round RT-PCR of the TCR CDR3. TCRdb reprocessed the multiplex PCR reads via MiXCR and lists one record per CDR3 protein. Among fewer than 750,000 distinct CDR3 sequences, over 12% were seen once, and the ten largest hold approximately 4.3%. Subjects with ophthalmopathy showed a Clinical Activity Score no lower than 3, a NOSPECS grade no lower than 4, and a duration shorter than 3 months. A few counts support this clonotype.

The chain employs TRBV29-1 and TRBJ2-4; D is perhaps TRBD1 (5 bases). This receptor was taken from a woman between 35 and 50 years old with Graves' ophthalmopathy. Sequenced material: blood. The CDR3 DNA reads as TGCAGCGTTTCCCCAGGGAATAAAAACATTCAGTACTTC. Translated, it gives CSVSPGNKNIQYF.